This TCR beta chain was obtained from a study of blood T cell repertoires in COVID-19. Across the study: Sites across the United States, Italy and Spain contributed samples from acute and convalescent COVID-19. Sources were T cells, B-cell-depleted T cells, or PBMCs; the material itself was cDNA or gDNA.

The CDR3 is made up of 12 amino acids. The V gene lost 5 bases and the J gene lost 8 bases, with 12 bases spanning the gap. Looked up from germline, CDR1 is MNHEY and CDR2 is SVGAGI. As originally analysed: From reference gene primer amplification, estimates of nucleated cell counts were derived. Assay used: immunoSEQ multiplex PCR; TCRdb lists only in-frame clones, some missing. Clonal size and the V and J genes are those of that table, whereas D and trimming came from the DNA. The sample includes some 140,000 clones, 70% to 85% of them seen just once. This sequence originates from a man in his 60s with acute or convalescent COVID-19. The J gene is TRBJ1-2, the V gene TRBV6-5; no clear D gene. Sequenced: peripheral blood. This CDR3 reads CASSNELGGYTF. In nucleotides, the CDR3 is TGTGCCAGCAGTAACGAACTAGGGGGCTACACCTTC.